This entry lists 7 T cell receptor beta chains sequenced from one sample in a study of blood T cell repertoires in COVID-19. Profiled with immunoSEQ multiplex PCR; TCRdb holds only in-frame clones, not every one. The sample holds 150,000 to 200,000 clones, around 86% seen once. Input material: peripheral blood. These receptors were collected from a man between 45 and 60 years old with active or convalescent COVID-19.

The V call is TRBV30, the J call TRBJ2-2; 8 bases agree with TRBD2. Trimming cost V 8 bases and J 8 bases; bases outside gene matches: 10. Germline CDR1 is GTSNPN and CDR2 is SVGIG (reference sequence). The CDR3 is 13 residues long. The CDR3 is CAASPGGRGELFF. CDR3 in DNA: TGTGCCGCCTCACCGGGGGGGCGGGGGGAGCTGTTTTTT.

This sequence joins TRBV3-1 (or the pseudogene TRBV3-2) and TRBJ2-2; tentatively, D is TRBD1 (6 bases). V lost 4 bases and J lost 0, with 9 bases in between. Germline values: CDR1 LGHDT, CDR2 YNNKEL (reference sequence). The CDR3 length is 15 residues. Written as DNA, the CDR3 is TGTGCCAGCAGCCTGGGACACACGAACACCGGGGAGCTGTTTTTT. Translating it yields CASSLGHTNTGELFF.

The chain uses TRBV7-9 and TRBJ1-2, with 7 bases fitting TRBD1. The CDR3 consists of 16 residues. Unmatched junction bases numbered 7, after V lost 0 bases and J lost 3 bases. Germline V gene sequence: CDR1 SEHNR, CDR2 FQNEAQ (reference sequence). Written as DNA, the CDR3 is TGTGCCAGCAGCTTAGCCCTCTTACAGGGGCACTATGGCTACACCTTC. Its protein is CASSLALLQGHYGYTF. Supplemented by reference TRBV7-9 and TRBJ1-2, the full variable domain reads DTGVSQNPRHKITKRGQNVTFRCDPISEHNRLYWYRQTLGQGPEFLTYFQNEAQLEKSRLLSDRFSAERPKGSFSTLEIQRTEQGDSAMYLCASSLALLQGHYGYTFGSGTRLTVV.

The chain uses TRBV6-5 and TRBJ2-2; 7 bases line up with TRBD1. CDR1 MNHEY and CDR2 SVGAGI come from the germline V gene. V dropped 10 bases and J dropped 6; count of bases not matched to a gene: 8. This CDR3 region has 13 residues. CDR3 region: CANRSRGPGELFF. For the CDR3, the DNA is TGTGCCAACCGTTCTAGGGGGCCCGGGGAGCTGTTTTTT.

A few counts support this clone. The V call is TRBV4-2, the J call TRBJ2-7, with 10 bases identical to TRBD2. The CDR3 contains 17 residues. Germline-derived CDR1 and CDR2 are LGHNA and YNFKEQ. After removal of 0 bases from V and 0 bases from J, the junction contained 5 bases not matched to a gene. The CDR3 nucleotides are TGTGCCAGCAGCCAAGAATATTCTAGCGGGAGCTCCTACGAGCAGTACTTC. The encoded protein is CASSQEYSSGSSYEQYF.

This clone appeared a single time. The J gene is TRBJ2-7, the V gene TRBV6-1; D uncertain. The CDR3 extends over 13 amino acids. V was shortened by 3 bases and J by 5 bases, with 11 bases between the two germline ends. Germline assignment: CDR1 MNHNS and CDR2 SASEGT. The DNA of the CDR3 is TGTGCCAGCAGTGATGGTTCCCAGGACGAGCAGTACTTC. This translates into CASSDGSQDEQYF.

This CDR3 reads CASSISAGNTIYF. CDR3 bases: TGTGCCAGTAGTATATCCGCTGGAAACACCATATATTTT. The chain uses TRBV19 and TRBJ1-3; D unclear. The germline V gene has CDR1 LNHDA and CDR2 SQIVND (reference sequence). V was cut by 2 bases and J by 2 bases, with 4 bases left in between. The CDR3 runs 13 residues.